These 5 T cell receptor beta chains originate from one sample sequenced in a study of shared clonotypes between healthy human individuals. The repertoire was sequenced with immunoSEQ multiplex PCR; TCRdb's copy has only in-frame clones and lacks some. The table records 2,500,000 or so clones, 80% to 95% of them present only once. Sequenced input: naive CD4+ T cells from PBMCs. This sample's subset: CD45RA+ positively selected. All receptors derive from a man aged 18 to 30 in good health. Some clones in this sample may be carry-over from other donors' samples.

The genes are TRBV6-6 and TRBJ2-7, with D possibly being TRBD2 (6 bases). The CDR3 totals 15 residues. V was trimmed by 0 bases and J by 4 bases, leaving 13 bases between them. CDR1 MNHNY and CDR2 SVGAGI come from the germline V gene (reference sequence). Written as DNA, the CDR3 is TGTGCCAGCAGTTACTCCGGGGCAGGGAGGTACGAGCAGTACTTC. As protein: CASSYSGAGRYEQYF.

The chain is built from TRBV11-2 and TRBJ2-6; D call uncertain. Per germline, CDR1 SGHAT and CDR2 FQNNGV. V gave up 5 bases and J gave up 0 bases, with 8 bases separating them. The CDR3 extends over 15 amino acids. CDR3 region: CASSPTHSGANVLTF. DNA of the CDR3: TGTGCCAGCAGCCCTACCCACTCTGGGGCCAACGTCCTGACTTTC.

Note on this clone: Additional DNA sequences in this sample encode the identical CDR3. The CDR3: CASSLDSRETQYF. The CDR3 bases are TGCGCCAGCAGCTTGGACAGTAGAGAGACCCAGTACTTC. This chain connects TRBV5-1 to TRBJ2-5; no clear D. Per germline, CDR1 SGHRS and CDR2 YFSETQ. V shed 0 bases and J shed 4 bases, with 7 bases lying between them. The CDR3 loop spans 13 amino acids.

The chain uses TRBV5-6 and TRBJ1-5; TRBD1 matches at 7 bases. Unmatched junction bases numbered 3, after V lost 0 bases and J lost 3 bases. The CDR3 is 15 amino acids. Germline loops: CDR1 SGHDT, CDR2 YYEEEE. CDR3 nucleotides: TGTGCCAGCAGCTTGGGGACAGGTTACAATCAGCCCCAGCATTTT. This codes for CASSLGTGYNQPQHF.

The V gene is TRBV6-5, the J gene TRBJ1-2; D ambiguous. This CDR3 contains 14 residues. In germline, CDR1 is MNHEY, CDR2 SVGAGI. V lost 6 bases and J lost 2, with 13 bases in between. In nucleotides, the CDR3 is TGTGCCAGCAGCCGCCTTGCCCAAAACTATGGCTACACCTTC. This codes for CASSRLAQNYGYTF.